A selection of T cell receptor beta chains follows, all from one sample in a study of cytomegalovirus exposure and HLA in healthy donors. Only in-frame clones appear in the TCRdb table, and some are missing; sequencing was by immunoSEQ multiplex PCR. The table records 110,000 to 150,000 clones, 85% to 95% of them present only once. The specimen was PBMCs. Source of these receptors: a man between 18 and 35 years old in good health and CMV-seropositive. The CDR3 runs from the conserved cysteine through the conserved F or W. D genes are given only for firm matches. Clone size is not always given. Where it is, it says once, few, many or a class for expanded clones.

TRBD1,14,TRBJ1-2,TRBV7-2,-,TGTGCCAGCAGCCCCACAGGGGATGGCTATGGCTACACCTTC,CASSPTGDGYGYTF
TRBD2,16,TRBJ2-1,TRBV28,once,TGTGCCAGCAGTTCTGAGGCGGGAGGACCCTACAATGAGCAGTTCTTC,CASSSEAGGPYNEQFF
TRBD1,15,TRBJ1-1,TRBV2,-,TGTGCCAGCAGCTTTGGACAGGGAGGGAACACTGAAGCTTTCTTT,CASSFGQGGNTEAFF
TRBD1,14,TRBJ2-2,TRBV2,-,TGTGCCAGCAGAGACACAGGGGGCAGGGGGGAGCTGTTTTTT,CASRDTGGRGELFF
-,11,TRBJ1-2,TRBV2,-,TGTGCCACCAAAAGTTCCGGGGGCTACACCTTC,CATKSSGGYTF
TRBD1,12,TRBJ1-2,TRBV10-2,-,TGCGCCAGCAGCTTGACAGGGGATGGCTACACCTTC,CASSLTGDGYTF
TRBD1,13,TRBJ2-3,TRBV19,-,TGTGCCAGTACGACAGGGGAAGCAGATACGCAGTATTTT,CASTTGEADTQYF
TRBD1,16,TRBJ1-5,TRBV6-1,-,TGTGCCAGCAGTGAAATAGGGGACAGGGATAATCAGCCCCAGCATTTT,CASSEIGDRDNQPQHF
TRBD2,15,TRBJ2-3,TRBV18,once,TGTGCCAGCTCACCGACTAGCGGGAGTCGAGATACGCAGTATTTT,CASSPTSGSRDTQYF
TRBD1,14,TRBJ1-5,TRBV28,-,TGTGCCAGCAAATCAGGGGGACTCAATCAGCCCCAGCATTTT,CASKSGGLNQPQHF
TRBD1,14,TRBJ1-2,TRBV28,-,TGTGCCAGCAGTTTAGTCAGGGGGAACTATGGCTACACCTTC,CASSLVRGNYGYTF
TRBD1,13,TRBJ1-1,TRBV5-1,-,TGCGCCAGCAGCTTGACAGGGGGCACTGAAGCTTTCTTT,CASSLTGGTEAFF
-,14,TRBJ2-7,TRBV10-2,-,TGCGCCAGCGGGGAGGGGGTCGGTCCCTACGAGCAGTACTTC,CASGEGVGPYEQYF
TRBD2,15,TRBJ2-3,TRBV5-4,-,TGTGCCAGCAGCTTGGCCTCTAGCGGGGGTGGGGCGCAGTATTTT,CASSLASSGGGAQYF
-,14,TRBJ2-7,TRBV27,-,TGTGCCAGCAGTTTACAGGGATCGACCTACGAGCAGTACTTC,CASSLQGSTYEQYF